The clone carrying this T cell receptor beta chain was counted many times. What it binds is unknown. V trimming: 6 bases; J trimming: 1 base; junction bases outside the gene matches: 5. Germline V lookup: CDR1 SGHAT, CDR2 FQNNGV. This CDR3 is built from 14 residues. The source of the sample is a study of T cell repertoires in cytomegalovirus infection. Study summary: It was the public TCR beta signatures that indicated both CMV infection and matching HLA type. Study-level findings and limits: In two of eight donors, the top clonotype was HLA-C-restricted CMV-specific. The cumulative frequency of public TCR beta families identified carriers of CMV plus the relevant HLA.

TCRdb itself ran the reads through MiXCR, one entry per CDR3 protein. The sample consists of roughly 310,000 distinct CDR3 sequences, roughly 17% of them appearing once. Material for sequencing was PBMCs. The source is a human donor in good health (CMV status not recorded). Some clones in this sample may be carry-over from other donors' samples. This chain links TRBV11-2 with TRBJ1-1; 7 bases match TRBD1. The CDR3 here is CASRDTGENTEAFF. CDR3 bases: TGTGCCAGCAGAGACACAGGGGAGAACACTGAAGCTTTCTTT.